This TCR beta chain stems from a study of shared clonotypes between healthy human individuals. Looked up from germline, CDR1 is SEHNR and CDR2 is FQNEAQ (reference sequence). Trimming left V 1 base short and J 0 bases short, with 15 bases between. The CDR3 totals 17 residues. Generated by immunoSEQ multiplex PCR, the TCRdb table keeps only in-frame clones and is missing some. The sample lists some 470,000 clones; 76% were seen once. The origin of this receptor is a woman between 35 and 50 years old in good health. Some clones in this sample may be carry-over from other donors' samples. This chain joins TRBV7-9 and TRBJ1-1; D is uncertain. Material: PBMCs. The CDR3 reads CASSLGRAELMNTEAFF. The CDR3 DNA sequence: TGTGCCAGCAGCTTAGGTCGGGCAGAACTCATGAACACTGAAGCTTTCTTT.